This T cell receptor (beta chain) was sequenced during a study of blood T cells in healthy people across ages. Study-wide findings and caveats: One million T cells yielded diversity estimates that were considered underestimates. Both higher diversity and more naive CD4+ cells marked long-lived donors when set against aged donors.

In regard to this clonotype: Its target is unknown.

With a J-beta primer mix and a sample-barcoded 5' primer, a second PCR ran roughly 6 to 12 cycles. There were at least 2.5 million CDR3-containing paired-end reads obtained from each sample. From the 5' RACE reads, TCRdb called clonotypes with MiXCR, one entry per CDR3 protein. The sample lists some 860,000 distinct CDR3 sequences, about 61% seen once, with around 24% in the top ten. Trimming pared 0 bases from V and 5 bases from J, leaving 12 bases between. The germline V gene encodes CDR1 SGHRS and CDR2 YFSETQ. This CDR3 has 15 residues. The chain links TRBV5-1 to TRBJ1-5; unclear D gene. This clonotype originated in a man aged 35 to 55 in good health. Sequencing used blood. The CDR3 nucleotides read TGCGCCAGCAGCTTGGACAGAGGGTTACATCAGCCCCAGCATTTT. Its translation: CASSLDRGLHQPQHF.